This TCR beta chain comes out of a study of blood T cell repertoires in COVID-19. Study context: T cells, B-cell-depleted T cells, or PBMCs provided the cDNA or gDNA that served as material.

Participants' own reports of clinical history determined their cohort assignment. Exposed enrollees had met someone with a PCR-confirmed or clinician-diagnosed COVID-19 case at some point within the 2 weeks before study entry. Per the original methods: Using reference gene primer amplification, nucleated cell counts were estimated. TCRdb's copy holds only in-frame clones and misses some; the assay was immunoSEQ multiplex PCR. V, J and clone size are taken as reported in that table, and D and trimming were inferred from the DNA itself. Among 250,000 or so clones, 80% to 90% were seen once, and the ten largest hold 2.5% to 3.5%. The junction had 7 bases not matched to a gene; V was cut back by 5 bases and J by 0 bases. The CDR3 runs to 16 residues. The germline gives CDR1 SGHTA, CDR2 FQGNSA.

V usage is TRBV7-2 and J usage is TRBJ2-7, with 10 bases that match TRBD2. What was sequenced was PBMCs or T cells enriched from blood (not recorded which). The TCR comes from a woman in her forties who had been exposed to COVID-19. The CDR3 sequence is CASSPSRLAGSYEQYF. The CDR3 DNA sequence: TGTGCCAGCAGCCCGAGTAGACTAGCGGGCTCCTACGAGCAGTACTTC.